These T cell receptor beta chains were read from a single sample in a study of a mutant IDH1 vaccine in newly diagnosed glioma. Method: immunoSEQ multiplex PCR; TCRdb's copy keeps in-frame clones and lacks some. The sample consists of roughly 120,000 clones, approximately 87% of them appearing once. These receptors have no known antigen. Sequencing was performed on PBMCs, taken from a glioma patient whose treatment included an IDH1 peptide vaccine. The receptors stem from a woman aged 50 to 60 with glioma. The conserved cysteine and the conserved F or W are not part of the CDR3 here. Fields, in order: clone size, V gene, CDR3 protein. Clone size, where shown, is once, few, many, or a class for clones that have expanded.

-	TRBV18	ASSYGTGIVYEQY
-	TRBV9	ASGVQGPTYEQY
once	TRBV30	AWSVIVSYEQY
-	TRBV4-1	ASSQESRQRDYEQY
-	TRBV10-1	ASSRTSGINEQF
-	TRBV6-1	ASRGPDRTTEAF
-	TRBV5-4	ASSFKGTDEKLF
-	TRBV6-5	ASSSQGRGYEQY
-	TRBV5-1	ASSFTGGEYNSPLH
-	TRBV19	ASTPSRPREGNQPQH
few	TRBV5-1	ASSLSIQGWETQY
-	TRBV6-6	ASSYTANEKLF
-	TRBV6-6	ASSDRVSYEQY
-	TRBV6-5	ASSYSSSYEQY
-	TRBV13	ASSLTGGTGELF